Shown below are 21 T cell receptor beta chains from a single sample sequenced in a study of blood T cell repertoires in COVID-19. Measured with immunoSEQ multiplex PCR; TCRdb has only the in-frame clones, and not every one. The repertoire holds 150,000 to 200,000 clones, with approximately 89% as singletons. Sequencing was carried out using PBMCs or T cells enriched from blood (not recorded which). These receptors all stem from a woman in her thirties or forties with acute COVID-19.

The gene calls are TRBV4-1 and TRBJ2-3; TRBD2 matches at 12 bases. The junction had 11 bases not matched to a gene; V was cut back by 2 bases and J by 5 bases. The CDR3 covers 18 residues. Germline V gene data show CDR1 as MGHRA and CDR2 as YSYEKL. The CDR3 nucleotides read TGCGCCAGCAGCCAATTCCCGATGACTAGCGGGAGTGGAGATACGCAGTATTTT. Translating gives CASSQFPMTSGSGDTQYF.

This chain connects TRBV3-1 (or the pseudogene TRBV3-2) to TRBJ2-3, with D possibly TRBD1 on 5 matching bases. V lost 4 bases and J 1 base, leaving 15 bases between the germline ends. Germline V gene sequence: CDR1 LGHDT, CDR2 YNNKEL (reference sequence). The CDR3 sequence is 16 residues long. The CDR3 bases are TGTGCCAGCAGCCTCCCAGGGTATTCAGGCACAGATACGCAGTATTTT. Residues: CASSLPGYSGTDTQYF.

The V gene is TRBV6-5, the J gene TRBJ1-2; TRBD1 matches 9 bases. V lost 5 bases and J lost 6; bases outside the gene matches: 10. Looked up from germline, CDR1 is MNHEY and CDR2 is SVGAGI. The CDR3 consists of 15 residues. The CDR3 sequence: CASSRLGQGKDGYTF. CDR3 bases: TGTGCCAGCAGTAGACTGGGACAGGGAAAGGATGGCTACACCTTC.

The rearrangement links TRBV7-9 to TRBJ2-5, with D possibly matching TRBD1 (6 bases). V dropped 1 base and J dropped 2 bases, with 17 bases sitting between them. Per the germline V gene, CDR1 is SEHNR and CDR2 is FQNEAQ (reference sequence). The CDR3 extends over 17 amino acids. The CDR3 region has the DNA TGTGCCAGCAGCTTAGTGAGGCAGGGGCTGGGGCAAGAGACCCAGTACTTC. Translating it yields CASSLVRQGLGQETQYF.

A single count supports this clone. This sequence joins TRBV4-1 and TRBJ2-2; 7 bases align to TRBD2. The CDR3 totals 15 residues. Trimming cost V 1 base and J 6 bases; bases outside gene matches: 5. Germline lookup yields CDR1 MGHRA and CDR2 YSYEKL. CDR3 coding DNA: TGCGCCAGCAGCCAAGGAAGGGGAGGGGCCGGGGAGCTGTTTTTT. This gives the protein CASSQGRGGAGELFF.

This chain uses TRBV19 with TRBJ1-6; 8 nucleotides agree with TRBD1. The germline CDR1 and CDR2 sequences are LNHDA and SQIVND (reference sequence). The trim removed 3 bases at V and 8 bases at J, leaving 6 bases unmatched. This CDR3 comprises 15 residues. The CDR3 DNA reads TGTGCCAGTAGTATGGCGGCAGGGGGCGATTCACCCCTCCACTTT. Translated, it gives CASSMAAGGDSPLHF. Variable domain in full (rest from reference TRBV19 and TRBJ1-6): DGGITQSPKYLFRKEGQNVTLSCEQNLNHDAMYWYRQDPGQGLRLIYYSQIVNDFQKGDIAEGYSVSREKKESFPLTVTSAQKNPTAFYLCASSMAAGGDSPLHFGNGTRLTVT.

This CDR3 is CASGLRRDTEAFF. Here the CDR3 DNA reads TGTGCTAGTGGTTTGCGCAGGGACACTGAAGCTTTCTTT. This chain links TRBV12-5 with TRBJ1-1, with D possibly TRBD1 on 5 matching bases. The germline V gene encodes CDR1 LGHNT and CDR2 FRNRAP. CDR3 length: 13 residues. Trimming cost V 2 bases and J 3 bases, with 7 bases left between them.

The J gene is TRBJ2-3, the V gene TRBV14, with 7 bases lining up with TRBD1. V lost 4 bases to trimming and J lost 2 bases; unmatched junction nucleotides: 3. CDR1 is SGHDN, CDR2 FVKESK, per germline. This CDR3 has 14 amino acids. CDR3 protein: CASSRGTVTDTQYF. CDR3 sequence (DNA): TGTGCCAGCAGCCGGGGGACAGTCACAGATACGCAGTATTTT.

The CDR3 is CASSNSDRVRPYEQYF. CDR3 nucleotides: TGTGCCAGCAGTAATTCGGACAGAGTTCGCCCCTACGAGCAGTACTTC. The chain couples TRBV21-1 to TRBJ2-7; the listed D gene, TRBD1, was not tested against the DNA. TRBV21-1 corresponds to a pseudogene. This CDR3 comprises 16 residues.

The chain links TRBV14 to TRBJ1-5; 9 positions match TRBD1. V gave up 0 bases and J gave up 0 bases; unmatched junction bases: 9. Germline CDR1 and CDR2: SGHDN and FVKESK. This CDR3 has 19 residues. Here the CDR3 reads CASSQDSLGQGYSNQPQHF. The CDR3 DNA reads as TGTGCCAGCAGCCAAGACTCGCTGGGACAGGGCTATAGCAATCAGCCCCAGCATTTT.

CDR3 DNA sequence: TGTGCCAGCAGCCATCTGTATGGGGAGGTAACTGGGGCCAACGTCCTGACTTTC. Residues: CASSHLYGEVTGANVLTF. The chain employs TRBV4-2 and TRBJ2-6; D is perhaps TRBD2 (6 bases). This CDR3 is built from 18 residues. V was shortened by 3 bases and J by 2 bases, with 17 bases between the two germline ends. Germline V gene sequence: CDR1 LGHNA, CDR2 YNFKEQ.

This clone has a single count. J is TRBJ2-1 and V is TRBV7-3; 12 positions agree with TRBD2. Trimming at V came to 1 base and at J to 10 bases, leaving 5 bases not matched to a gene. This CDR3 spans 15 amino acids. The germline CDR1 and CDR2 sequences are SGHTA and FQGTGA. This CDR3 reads CASSLIASGRGEQFF. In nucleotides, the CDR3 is TGTGCCAGCAGCTTAATAGCTAGCGGGAGGGGAGAGCAGTTCTTC. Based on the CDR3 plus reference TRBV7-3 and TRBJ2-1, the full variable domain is GAGVSQTPSNKVTEKGKYVELRCDPISGHTALYWYRQSLGQGPEFLIYFQGTGAADDSGLPNDRFFAVRPEGSVSTLKIQRTERGDSAVYLCASSLIASGRGEQFFGPGTRLTVL.

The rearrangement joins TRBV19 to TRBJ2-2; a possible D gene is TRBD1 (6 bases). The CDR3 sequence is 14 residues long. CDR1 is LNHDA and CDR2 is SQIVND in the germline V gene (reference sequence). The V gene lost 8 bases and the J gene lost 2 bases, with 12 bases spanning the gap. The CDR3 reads CASVTGSNTGELFF. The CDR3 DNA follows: TGTGCCAGTGTAACAGGGTCCAACACCGGGGAGCTGTTTTTT.

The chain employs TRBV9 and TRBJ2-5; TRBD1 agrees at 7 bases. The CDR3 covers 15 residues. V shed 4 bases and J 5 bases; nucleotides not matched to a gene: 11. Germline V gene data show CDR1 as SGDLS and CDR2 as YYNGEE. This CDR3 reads CASSIEYRGWETQYF. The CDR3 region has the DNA TGTGCCAGCAGCATAGAATACAGGGGATGGGAGACCCAGTACTTC.

CDR3 protein: CASSLVRGETQYF. CDR3 bases: TGTGCCAGCAGTTTAGTAAGGGGGGAGACCCAGTACTTC. The genes are TRBV12-3 or TRBV12-4 and TRBJ2-5, with D possibly being TRBD1 (6 bases). Trimming pared 1 base from V and 5 bases from J, leaving 8 bases between. The CDR3 runs to 13 residues.

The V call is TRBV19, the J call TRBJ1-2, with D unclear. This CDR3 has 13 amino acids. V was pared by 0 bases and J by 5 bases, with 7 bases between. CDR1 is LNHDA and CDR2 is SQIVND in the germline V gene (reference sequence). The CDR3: CASSIDLKYGYTF. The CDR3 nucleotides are TGTGCCAGTAGTATAGATCTTAAATATGGCTACACCTTC.

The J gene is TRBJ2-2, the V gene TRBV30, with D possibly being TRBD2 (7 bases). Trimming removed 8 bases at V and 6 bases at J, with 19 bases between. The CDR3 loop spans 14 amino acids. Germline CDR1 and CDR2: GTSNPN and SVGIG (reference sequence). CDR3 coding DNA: TGTGCCGGCTCAAGGGGGGGGACTTCCGGGGAGCTGTTTTTT. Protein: CAGSRGGTSGELFF. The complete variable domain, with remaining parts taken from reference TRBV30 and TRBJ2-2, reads SQTIHQWPATLVQPVGSPLSLECTVEGTSNPNLYWYRQAAGRGLQLLFYSVGIGQISSEVPQNLSASRPQDRQFILSSKKLLLSDSGFYLCAGSRGGTSGELFFGEGSRLTVL.

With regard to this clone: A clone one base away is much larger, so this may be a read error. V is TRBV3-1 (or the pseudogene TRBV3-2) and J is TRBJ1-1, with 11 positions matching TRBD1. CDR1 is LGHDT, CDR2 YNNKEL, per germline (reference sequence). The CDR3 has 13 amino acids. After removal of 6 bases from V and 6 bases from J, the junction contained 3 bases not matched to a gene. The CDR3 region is CASSGQGASEAFF. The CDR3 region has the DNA TGTGCCAGCAGTGGACAGGGGGCTTCTGAAGCTTTCTTT.

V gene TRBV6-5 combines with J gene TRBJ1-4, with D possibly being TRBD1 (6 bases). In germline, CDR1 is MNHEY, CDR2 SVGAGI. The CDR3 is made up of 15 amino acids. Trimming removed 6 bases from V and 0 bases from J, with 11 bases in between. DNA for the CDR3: TGTGCCAGCAGATTCTCAGGGGCAACTAATGAAAAACTGTTTTTT. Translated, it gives CASRFSGATNEKLFF.

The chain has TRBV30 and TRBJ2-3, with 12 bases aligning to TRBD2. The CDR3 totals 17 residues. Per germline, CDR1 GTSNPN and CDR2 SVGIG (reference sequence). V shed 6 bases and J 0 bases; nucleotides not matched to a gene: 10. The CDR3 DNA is TGTGCCTGCCCTCCGGGACTAGCGGGCCCCAGCACAGATACGCAGTATTTT. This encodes CACPPGLAGPSTDTQYF. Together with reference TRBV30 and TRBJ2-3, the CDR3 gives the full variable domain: SQTIHQWPATLVQPVGSPLSLECTVEGTSNPNLYWYRQAAGRGLQLLFYSVGIGQISSEVPQNLSASRPQDRQFILSSKKLLLSDSGFYLCACPPGLAGPSTDTQYFGPGTRLTVL.

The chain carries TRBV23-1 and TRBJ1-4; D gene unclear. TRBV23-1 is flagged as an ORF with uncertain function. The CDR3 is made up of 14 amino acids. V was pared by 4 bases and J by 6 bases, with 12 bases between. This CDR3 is CASSPRCEDEKLFF. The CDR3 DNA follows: TGCGCCAGCAGTCCAAGGTGTGAGGATGAAAAACTGTTTTTT.